The T cell receptor (beta chain) under discussion was sequenced for a study of blood T cell repertoires in COVID-19. The overall study: Sites across the United States, Italy and Spain contributed samples from acute and convalescent COVID-19. T cells, B-cell-depleted T cells, or PBMCs provided the cDNA or gDNA that served as material.

Original processing notes: For nucleated cells, counts were estimated from reference gene primer amplification. Some clones are missing from TCRdb's copy, which holds only in-frame ones; the method was immunoSEQ multiplex PCR. The V and J calls and clone size come from that table; D and trimming were worked out from the DNA. The sample includes approximately 250,000 clones, 65% to 90% of them seen just once. The receptor was isolated from a woman in her forties or fifties with acute or convalescent COVID-19. The material sequenced was peripheral blood.

CDR3 coding DNA: TGTGCCAGCACCCCAAACCTAGCTGCTAGCACAGATACGCAGTATTTT. It translates to CASTPNLAASTDTQYF. The rearrangement uses TRBV7-2 and TRBJ2-3, with a weak D call TRBD2 (5 bases). The V gene's germline CDR1 is SGHTA and CDR2 FQGNSA. The CDR3 is made up of 16 amino acids. V lost 7 bases to trimming and J lost 0 bases, with 17 bases between them.